The sample holds a few counts of the clone carrying this T cell receptor (beta chain). Its antigen is unknown. These data originate in a study of beta chain features in type 1 diabetes. Study-wide results and limits: Type 1 diabetes patients showed a moderate but significant shortening of TCRB CDR3s in all four CD4+ subsets. In patients and controls equally, PCR might favor templates that are shorter. Fewer insertions but more deletions were seen at VDJ junctions in type 1 diabetes patients.

One heparinised blood draw averaging about 120 mL was given by each donor. Expressed TCRB transcripts were sequenced because the isolated RNA had all been reverse transcribed beforehand. The assay was immunoSEQ multiplex PCR, and TCRdb's table has in-frame clones only and misses some. The sample records roughly 700,000 clones, around 15% being singletons. From germline, CDR1 is GTSNPN and CDR2 SVGIG (reference sequence). This CDR3 region has 14 residues. Trimming shortened V by 4 bases and J by 5 bases, and 17 bases separated the two germline ends. This clonotype originated in a man between 18 and 35 years old with type 1 diabetes. Sequencing used naive CD4+ T cells from blood. The chain is built from TRBV30 and TRBJ1-1; D remains unclear. CDR3 coding DNA: TGTGCCTGGAAGTTGGGGAGTAGGATGACTGAAGCTTTCTTT. The encoded protein is CAWKLGSRMTEAFF.